These T cell receptor beta chains were read from a single sample in a study of blood T cells in healthy people across ages. One entry per CDR3 protein results from TCRdb running MiXCR on the 5' RACE reads. The table includes about 780,000 distinct CDR3 sequences, 25% to 30% detected once. The data were also submitted as part of a second study, on T cells of mothers and their children.

Sample: blood. Every receptor here comes from a boy younger than 18 in good health. Each CDR3 is given with its conserved first and last residue. D genes are given only for firm matches. Clone size appears in some rows only: once, few, many, or a class for an expanded clone.

j_gene: TRBJ1-4; abundance: -; d_gene: TRBD1; v_gene: TRBV5-1; CDR3aa: CASSGGQPNEKLFF; CDR3nt: TGCGCCAGCAGTGGGGGACAGCCGAATGAAAAACTGTTTTTT
j_gene: TRBJ1-5; abundance: few; d_gene: -; v_gene: TRBV7-9; CDR3aa: CASSFAGDQPQHF; CDR3nt: TGTGCCAGCAGCTTTGCCGGGGATCAGCCCCAGCATTTT
j_gene: TRBJ1-1; abundance: -; d_gene: -; v_gene: TRBV5-1; CDR3aa: CASSAPGGQSGTEAFF; CDR3nt: TGCGCCAGCAGCGCGCCCGGGGGCCAGTCAGGTACCGAAGCTTTCTTT
j_gene: TRBJ2-1; abundance: -; d_gene: -; v_gene: TRBV29-1; CDR3aa: CSGRVSSYNEQFF; CDR3nt: TGCAGCGGACGGGTAAGCTCCTACAATGAGCAGTTCTTC
j_gene: TRBJ2-5; abundance: few; d_gene: TRBD2; v_gene: TRBV20-1; CDR3aa: CSASGLAGGPSETQYF; CDR3nt: TGCAGTGCCTCCGGACTAGCGGGGGGGCCATCGGAGACCCAGTACTTC
j_gene: TRBJ2-3; abundance: -; d_gene: TRBD2; v_gene: TRBV10-3; CDR3aa: CAISFQGGTDTQYF; CDR3nt: TGTGCCATCAGTTTCCAGGGAGGGACAGATACGCAGTATTTT
j_gene: TRBJ2-1; abundance: few; d_gene: TRBD2; v_gene: TRBV25-1; CDR3aa: CASSEYTPLAGSYNEQFF; CDR3nt: TGTGCCAGCAGTGAATATACTCCTCTAGCGGGCTCCTACAATGAGCAGTTCTTC
j_gene: TRBJ2-5; abundance: -; d_gene: -; v_gene: TRBV9; CDR3aa: CASSVAWLLEETQYF; CDR3nt: TGTGCCAGCAGCGTAGCGTGGCTCCTGGAAGAGACCCAGTACTTC
j_gene: TRBJ2-3; abundance: -; d_gene: -; v_gene: TRBV3-1; CDR3aa: CASMKGDGRTDTQYF; CDR3nt: TGTGCCAGCATGAAAGGGGACGGCCGCACAGATACGCAGTATTTT
j_gene: TRBJ2-7; abundance: -; d_gene: TRBD1; v_gene: TRBV25-1; CDR3aa: CATAPGTGGYEQYF; CDR3nt: TGTGCCACCGCCCCCGGGACAGGGGGCTACGAGCAGTACTTC
j_gene: TRBJ2-1; abundance: few; d_gene: -; v_gene: TRBV2; CDR3aa: CASSPRDRAGNEQFF; CDR3nt: TGTGCCAGCAGTCCCCGGGACAGAGCGGGCAATGAGCAGTTCTTC
j_gene: TRBJ2-3; abundance: few; d_gene: -; v_gene: TRBV10-3; CDR3aa: CAISGEGEENTDTQYF; CDR3nt: TGTGCCATCAGTGGGGAGGGGGAGGAGAACACAGATACGCAGTATTTT
j_gene: TRBJ1-2; abundance: -; d_gene: -; v_gene: TRBV29-1; CDR3aa: CSVPVGMGYGYTF; CDR3nt: TGCAGCGTGCCCGTCGGCATGGGCTATGGCTACACCTTC
j_gene: TRBJ1-2; abundance: few; d_gene: TRBD1; v_gene: TRBV7-2; CDR3aa: CASLPQGAYGYTF; CDR3nt: TGTGCCAGCCTACCACAGGGGGCCTATGGCTACACCTTC
j_gene: TRBJ1-1; abundance: -; d_gene: -; v_gene: TRBV29-1; CDR3aa: CSSRPRDGGANTEAFF; CDR3nt: TGCAGCTCTAGGCCCCGGGACGGCGGAGCGAACACTGAAGCTTTCTTT
j_gene: TRBJ2-2; abundance: -; d_gene: TRBD2; v_gene: TRBV4-2; CDR3aa: CASSHPAPSGAENTGELFF; CDR3nt: TGTGCCAGCAGCCACCCCGCGCCCAGCGGGGCAGAAAACACCGGGGAGCTGTTTTTT
j_gene: TRBJ1-4; abundance: few; d_gene: -; v_gene: TRBV12-3/TRBV12-4; CDR3aa: CASSPKWVREKLFF; CDR3nt: TGTGCCAGCAGCCCTAAGTGGGTTCGGGAAAAACTGTTTTTT
j_gene: TRBJ1-2; abundance: -; d_gene: TRBD1; v_gene: TRBV2; CDR3aa: CARGTGDGYTF; CDR3nt: TGTGCCAGGGGGACAGGGGACGGCTACACCTTC
j_gene: TRBJ2-7; abundance: few; d_gene: -; v_gene: TRBV10-2; CDR3aa: CASRASDRNAYEQYF; CDR3nt: TGCGCCAGCAGGGCAAGCGACAGGAACGCCTACGAGCAGTACTTC
j_gene: TRBJ1-2; abundance: -; d_gene: -; v_gene: TRBV5-5; CDR3aa: CASSPGTALGGYTF; CDR3nt: TGTGCCAGCAGCCCGGGGACCGCATTAGGGGGCTACACCTTC
j_gene: TRBJ2-5; abundance: -; d_gene: -; v_gene: TRBV12-3/TRBV12-4; CDR3aa: CASSPPFSGEKTQYF; CDR3nt: TGTGCCAGCAGCCCTCCGTTCTCAGGGGAAAAGACCCAGTACTTC
j_gene: TRBJ1-1; abundance: -; d_gene: -; v_gene: TRBV5-5; CDR3aa: CASSLGLGTEAFF; CDR3nt: TGTGCCAGCAGCTTGGGGCTCGGCACTGAAGCTTTCTTT
j_gene: TRBJ2-5; abundance: -; d_gene: -; v_gene: TRBV7-6; CDR3aa: CASSNPLGGGRETQYF; CDR3nt: TGTGCCAGCAGCAACCCCTTAGGGGGGGGCAGGGAGACCCAGTACTTC
j_gene: TRBJ2-4; abundance: few; d_gene: -; v_gene: TRBV30; CDR3aa: CAWSVRRAENIQYF; CDR3nt: TGTGCCTGGAGTGTACGGAGGGCGGAAAACATTCAGTACTTC
j_gene: TRBJ2-4; abundance: -; d_gene: -; v_gene: TRBV5-1; CDR3aa: CASSLGGQNIQYF; CDR3nt: TGTGCCAGCAGCTTGGGGGGGCAGAACATTCAGTACTTC
j_gene: TRBJ2-3; abundance: -; d_gene: TRBD2; v_gene: TRBV7-3; CDR3aa: CASSLTSGWDTQYF; CDR3nt: TGTGCCAGCAGCTTGACTAGCGGGTGGGATACGCAGTATTTT
j_gene: TRBJ2-5; abundance: -; d_gene: -; v_gene: TRBV7-2; CDR3aa: CASTEVIQETQYF; CDR3nt: TGTGCCAGCACCGAGGTGATACAAGAGACCCAGTACTTC
j_gene: TRBJ2-5; abundance: few; d_gene: -; v_gene: TRBV5-1; CDR3aa: CASSSEYQETQYF; CDR3nt: TGCGCCAGCAGCTCCGAATACCAAGAGACCCAGTACTTC
j_gene: TRBJ2-2; abundance: few; d_gene: -; v_gene: TRBV20-1; CDR3aa: CSARDPSKNTGELFF; CDR3nt: TGCAGTGCTAGAGATCCGTCTAAGAACACCGGGGAGCTGTTTTTT